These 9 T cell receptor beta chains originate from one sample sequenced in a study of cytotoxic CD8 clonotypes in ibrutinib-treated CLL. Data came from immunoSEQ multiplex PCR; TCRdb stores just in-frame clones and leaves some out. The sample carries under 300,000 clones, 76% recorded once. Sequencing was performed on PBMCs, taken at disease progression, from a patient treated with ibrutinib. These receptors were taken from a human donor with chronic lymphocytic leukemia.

CDR3 sequence: CASSQVSLVFPGELFF. The CDR3, as DNA: TGCGCCAGCAGCCAAGTTTCCCTAGTTTTCCCCGGGGAGCTGTTTTTT. The rearrangement links TRBV4-3 to TRBJ2-2; D is ambiguous. The CDR3 is 16 residues long. V was clipped by 1 base and J by 6 bases, with 15 bases between them. CDR1 and CDR2 (germline): LGHNA, YSLEER.

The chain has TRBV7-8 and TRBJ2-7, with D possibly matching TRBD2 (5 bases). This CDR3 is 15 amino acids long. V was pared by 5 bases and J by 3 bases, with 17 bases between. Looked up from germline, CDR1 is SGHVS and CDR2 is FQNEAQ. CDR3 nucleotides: TGTGCCAGCAGCCCACTGTCGGGAACTGGCTACGAGCAGTACTTC. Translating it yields CASSPLSGTGYEQYF. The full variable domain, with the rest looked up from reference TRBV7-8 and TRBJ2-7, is GAGVSQSPRYKVAKRGQDVALRCDPISGHVSLFWYQQALGQGPEFLTYFQNEAQLDKSGLPSDRFFAERPEGSVSTLKIQRTQQEDSAVYLCASSPLSGTGYEQYFGPGTRLTVT.

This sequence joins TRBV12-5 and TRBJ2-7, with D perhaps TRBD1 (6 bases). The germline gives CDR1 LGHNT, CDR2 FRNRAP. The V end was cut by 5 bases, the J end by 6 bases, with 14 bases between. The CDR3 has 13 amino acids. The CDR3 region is CASGPGTFSEQYF. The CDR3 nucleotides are TGTGCTAGTGGTCCAGGGACATTCTCCGAGCAGTACTTC.

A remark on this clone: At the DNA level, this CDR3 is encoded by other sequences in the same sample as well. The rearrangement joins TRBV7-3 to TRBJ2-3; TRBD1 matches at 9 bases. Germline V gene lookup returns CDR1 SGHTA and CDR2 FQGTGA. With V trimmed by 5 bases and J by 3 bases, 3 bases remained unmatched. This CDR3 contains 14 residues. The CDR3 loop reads CASSPTGGTDTQYF. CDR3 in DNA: TGTGCCAGCAGCCCGACAGGGGGTACAGATACGCAGTATTTT.

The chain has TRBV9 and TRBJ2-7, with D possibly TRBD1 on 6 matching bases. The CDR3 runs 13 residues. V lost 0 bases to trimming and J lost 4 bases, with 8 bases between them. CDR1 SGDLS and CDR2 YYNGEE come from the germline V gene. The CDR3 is CASSVGDKYEQYF. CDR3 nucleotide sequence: TGTGCCAGCAGCGTAGGGGACAAATACGAGCAGTACTTC. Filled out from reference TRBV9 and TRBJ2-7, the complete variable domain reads DSGVTQTPKHLITATGQRVTLRCSPRSGDLSVYWYQQSLDQGLQFLIQYYNGEERAKGNILERFSAQQFPDLHSELNLSSLELGDSALYFCASSVGDKYEQYFGPGTRLTVT.

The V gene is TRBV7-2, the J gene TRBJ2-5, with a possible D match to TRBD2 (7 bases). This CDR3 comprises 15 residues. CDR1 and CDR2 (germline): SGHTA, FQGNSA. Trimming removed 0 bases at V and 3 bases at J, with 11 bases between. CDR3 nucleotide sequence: TGTGCCAGCAGCTTAGCGGGGGGGGCCGAAGAGACCCAGTACTTC. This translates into CASSLAGGAEETQYF.

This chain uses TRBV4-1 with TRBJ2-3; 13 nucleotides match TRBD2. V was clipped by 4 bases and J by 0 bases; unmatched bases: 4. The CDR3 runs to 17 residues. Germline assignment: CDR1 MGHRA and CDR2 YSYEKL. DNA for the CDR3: TGCGCCAGCAGCCGAGGACTAGCGGGAGTGAGCACAGATACGCAGTATTTT. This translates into CASSRGLAGVSTDTQYF.

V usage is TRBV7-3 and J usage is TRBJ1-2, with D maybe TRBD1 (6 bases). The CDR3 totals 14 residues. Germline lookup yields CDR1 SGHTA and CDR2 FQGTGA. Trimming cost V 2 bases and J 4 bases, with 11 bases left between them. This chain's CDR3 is CASSLQGQTYGYTF. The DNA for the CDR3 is TGTGCCAGCAGCTTACAGGGGCAGACCTATGGCTACACCTTC.

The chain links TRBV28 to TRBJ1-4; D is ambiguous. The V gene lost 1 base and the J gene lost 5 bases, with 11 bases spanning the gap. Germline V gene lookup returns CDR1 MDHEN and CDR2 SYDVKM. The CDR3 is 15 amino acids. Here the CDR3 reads CASSLSHGSNEKLFF. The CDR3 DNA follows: TGTGCCAGCAGTTTATCCCACGGCTCCAATGAAAAACTGTTTTTT.